Listed here is a single T cell receptor beta chain. The record originates from a study of CD8+ T cells in alopecia areata. Treatment here: oral pan-JAK inhibitor, 5-10 mg twice daily. It was cDNA, reverse transcribed from extracted RNA, that served as the sequencing template. The protocol was immunoSEQ multiplex PCR, while the TCRdb copy is restricted to in-frame clones and leaves out a portion. The repertoire holds 200,000 or so clones, with approximately 45% as singletons. The source material was CD4+ T cells sorted from blood, sampled at approximately week 36, from a patient treated with tofacitinib. The clonotype comes from a human donor with alopecia areata.

The CDR3 coding sequence is TGTGCCAGCAGTCGAACAGGGTTCGCGGGGTGGGAGCGGGAGGGCAATGAGCAGTTCTTC. Translation: CASSRTGFAGWEREGNEQFF. The chain recombines TRBV27 with TRBJ2-1, with 10 bases aligning to TRBD2. The CDR3 totals 20 residues. V trimming: 5 bases; J trimming: 6 bases; junction bases outside the gene matches: 22. Germline V lookup: CDR1 MNHEY, CDR2 SMNVEV (reference sequence).